A selection of T cell receptor beta chains follows, all from one sample in a study of blood T cell repertoires in COVID-19. The repertoire was sequenced with immunoSEQ multiplex PCR; TCRdb's copy has only in-frame clones and lacks some. The sample yields around 310,000 clones, roughly nine tenths seen once. Specimen: PBMCs or T cells enriched from blood (not recorded which). The receptor set was obtained from a woman in her twenties or thirties who had recovered from COVID-19. CDR3s include the opening cysteine and the closing phenylalanine or tryptophan. D genes are given only for firm matches. The size entry is marked missing in some rows and otherwise reads once, few, many or a size class.

size	D	V	J	CDR3	DNA
NA	TRBD2	TRBV10-3	TRBJ2-3	CAIKLAGEVWDTQYF	TGTGCCATCAAACTAGCGGGAGAGGTTTGGGATACGCAGTATTTT
NA	TRBD1	TRBV24-1	TRBJ2-3	CATSDRDGTGYETQYF	TGTGCCACCAGTGATCGAGACGGGACAGGATATGAGACGCAGTATTTT
NA	NA	TRBV7-9	TRBJ2-7	CASSRGARAGVYEQYF	TGTGCCAGCAGCAGGGGGGCCCGAGCGGGTGTATACGAGCAGTACTTC
few	NA	TRBV5-1	TRBJ1-2	CASSLGVSGYTF	TGCGCCAGCAGCTTGGGCGTAAGTGGCTACACCTTC
NA	NA	TRBV12-3/TRBV12-4	TRBJ1-2	CASRGGALGYTF	TGTGCCAGCAGGGGGGGAGCTCTTGGCTACACCTTC
NA	NA	TRBV6-5	TRBJ2-3	CASTTGLGDTQYF	TGTGCCAGCACCACAGGGCTCGGAGATACGCAGTATTTT
NA	NA	TRBV15	TRBJ1-2	CATSSHEGGTALF	TGTGCCACCAGCAGCCATGAGGGAGGCACAGCCCTATTC
NA	TRBD1	TRBV28	TRBJ2-1	CASSSGTATSSYNEQFF	TGTGCCAGCAGTTCTGGGACAGCAACGAGCTCCTACAATGAGCAGTTCTTC
NA	TRBD2	TRBV5-1	TRBJ2-1	CASSSSSGSGYNEQFF	TGCGCCAGCAGCTCTTCTAGCGGGAGCGGCTACAATGAGCAGTTCTTC
NA	TRBD2	TRBV14	TRBJ2-5	CASSPGSSGSWETQYF	TGTGCCAGCAGCCCGGGTTCTAGCGGGAGTTGGGAGACCCAGTACTTC
few	TRBD1	TRBV19	TRBJ1-5	CASSMVFVGTGAYQPQHF	TGTGCCAGTAGTATGGTGTTCGTCGGGACAGGGGCCTATCAGCCCCAGCATTTT
NA	TRBD2	TRBV4-3	TRBJ2-1	CASSPGLAGETQFF	TGCGCCAGCAGCCCGGGACTAGCGGGAGAGACACAGTTCTTC
NA	NA	TRBV4-2	TRBJ1-6	CASSQDVPGAVVNSPLHF	TGTGCCAGCAGCCAAGACGTCCCAGGGGCGGTGGTAAATTCACCCCTCCACTTT
NA	NA	TRBV16	TRBJ2-7	CASSQSGPGAYEQYF	TGTGCCAGCAGCCAATCGGGTCCAGGGGCCTACGAGCAGTACTTC
NA	NA	TRBV7-9	TRBJ1-1	CASSLSRGHGEAFF	TGTGCCAGCAGCTTAAGTAGAGGGCACGGTGAAGCTTTCTTT
NA	NA	TRBV29-1	TRBJ2-3	CSVLETGTSTDTQYF	TGCAGCGTCTTAGAGACCGGGACTTCCACAGATACGCAGTATTTT
NA	NA	TRBV10-3	TRBJ2-2	CAISESTPGNTGELFF	TGTGCCATCAGTGAGTCTACCCCCGGGAACACCGGGGAGCTGTTTTTT
NA	NA	TRBV9	TRBJ1-6	CASSVGQEALHF	TGTGCCAGCAGCGTCGGCCAGGAGGCCCTCCACTTT